This T cell receptor (beta chain) was profiled in a study of CD4 T cells in relation to SARS-CoV-2 and coronaviruses. Study summary: Patient ages ranged from roughly 20 to 72, median 38.

Profiling relied on immunoSEQ multiplex PCR, and the TCRdb table lists in-frame clones only, not all of them. The table shows 25,000 to 35,000 clones, with more than 75% occurring only once. CDR3 length: 14 amino acids. Germline V CDR1 and CDR2: SGHRS, YFSETQ. V dropped 4 bases and J dropped 2; count of bases not matched to a gene: 6. On this clone: The antigen remains undetermined.

This receptor was obtained from an adult with COVID-19. Sample: memory CD4+ T cells from PBMCs, cultured in vitro. This chain uses TRBV5-1 with TRBJ2-7; 7 bases are a match to TRBD1. CDR3 sequence (DNA): TGCGCCAGCAGCACAGGGGTTACCCCCTACGAGCAGTACTTC. Its protein product is CASSTGVTPYEQYF.